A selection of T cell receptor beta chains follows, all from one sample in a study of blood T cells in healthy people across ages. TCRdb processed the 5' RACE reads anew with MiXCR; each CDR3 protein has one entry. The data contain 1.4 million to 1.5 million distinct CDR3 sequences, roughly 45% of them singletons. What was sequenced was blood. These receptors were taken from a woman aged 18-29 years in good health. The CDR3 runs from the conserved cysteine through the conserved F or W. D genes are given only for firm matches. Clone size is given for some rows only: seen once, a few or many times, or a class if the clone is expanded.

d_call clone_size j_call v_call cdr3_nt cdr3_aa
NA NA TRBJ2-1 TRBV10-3 TGTGCCATCAGTGAGTCGATGGGGGGAGATGAGCAGTTCTTC CAISESMGGDEQFF
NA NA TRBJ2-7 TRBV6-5 TGTGCCAGCAGCCACGGACGGACTGACACCTACGAGCAGTACTTC CASSHGRTDTYEQYF
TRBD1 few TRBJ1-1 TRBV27 TGTGCCAGCAGTCTCCGACAGGGGGTTAGGAACACTGAAGCTTTCTTT CASSLRQGVRNTEAFF
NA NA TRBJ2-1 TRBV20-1 TGCAGTCTCCCGAGTGGGAGTGAGCAGTTCTTC CSLPSGSEQFF
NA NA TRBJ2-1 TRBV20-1 TGCAGTGCCCCGACTAGGGAATACAATGAGCAGTTCTTC CSAPTREYNEQFF
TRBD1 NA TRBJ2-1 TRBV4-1 TGCGCCAGCAGCCAGCCGGACAGGGGCGGTAGCTATGAGCAGTTCTTC CASSQPDRGGSYEQFF
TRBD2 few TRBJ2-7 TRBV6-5 TGTGCCAGCAGCAAATCTATAGCGGGGGCGACCTACGAGCAGTACTTC CASSKSIAGATYEQYF
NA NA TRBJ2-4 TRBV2 TGTGCCAGCACGGGAACCATCAAAAACATTCAGTACTTC CASTGTIKNIQYF
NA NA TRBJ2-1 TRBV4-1 TGCGCCAGCAGCCAAGGCGGGACCCCATCCTACAATGAGCAGTTCTTC CASSQGGTPSYNEQFF
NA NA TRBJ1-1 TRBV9 TGTGCCAGCAGTGCTACACTGAACACTGAAGCTTTCTTT CASSATLNTEAFF
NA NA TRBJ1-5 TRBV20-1 TGCAGTGCTAGAGGGGGATCGGGCAATCAGCCCCAGCATTTT CSARGGSGNQPQHF
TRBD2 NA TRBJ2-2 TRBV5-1 TGCGCCAGCAGCTCGGGACTAGCGAACACCGGGGAGCTGTTTTTT CASSSGLANTGELFF
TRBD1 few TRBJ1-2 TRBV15 TGTGCCACCAGCAGAGAAGGGGGACAGGCCTATGGCTACACCTTC CATSREGGQAYGYTF
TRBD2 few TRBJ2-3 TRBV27 TGTGCCAGCAGTTGGACTAGCGGGAGTGGTACGCAGTATTTT CASSWTSGSGTQYF
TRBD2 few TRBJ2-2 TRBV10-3 TGTGCCACGCCGGGGCGGGAGTCTCCGAACACCGGGGAGCTGTTTTTT CATPGRESPNTGELFF
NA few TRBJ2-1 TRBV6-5 TGTGCCAGCAGTTACGCTCCTACCTTCTACAATGAGCAGTTCTTC CASSYAPTFYNEQFF
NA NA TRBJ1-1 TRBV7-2 TGTGCCAGCAGCCCCCTGGCTGAAGCTTTCTTT CASSPLAEAFF
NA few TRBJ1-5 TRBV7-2 TGTGCCAGCAGCTTAACATGGGTAAGGGAGCCCCAGCATTTT CASSLTWVREPQHF
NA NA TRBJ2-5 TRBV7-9 TGTGCCAGCAGCCCCTGGGACACCTCAGAGACCCAGTACTTC CASSPWDTSETQYF
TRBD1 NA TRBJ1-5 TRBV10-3 TGTGCCATCAGGGGGGACAGGTACAATCAGCCCCAGCATTTT CAIRGDRYNQPQHF
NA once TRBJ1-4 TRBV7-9 TGTGCCAGCAGCTTAGGTAGCAGCAAATCAACTAATGAAAAACTGTTTTTT CASSLGSSKSTNEKLFF
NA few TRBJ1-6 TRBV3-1 TGTGCCAGCAGCCAAGAAGGTCGGAATTCACCCCTCCACTTT CASSQEGRNSPLHF
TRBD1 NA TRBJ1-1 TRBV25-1 TGTGCCAGCAGGGGAGGGGGCCCAGAAGCTTTCTTT CASRGGGPEAFF
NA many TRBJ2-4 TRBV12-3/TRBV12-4 TGTGCCAGCACCCACCAAGCCAAAAACATTCAGTACTTC CASTHQAKNIQYF
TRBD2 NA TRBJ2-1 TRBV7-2 TGTGCCAGCAGCTTAGGTAGCGGGGGGTTTGAGCAGTTCTTC CASSLGSGGFEQFF
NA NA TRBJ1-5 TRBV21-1 TGTGCCAGCAGCAGGGCAGGAGTCGGGACGAATCAGCCCCAGCATTTT CASSRAGVGTNQPQHF
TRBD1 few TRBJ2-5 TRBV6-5 TGTGCCAGCGGGGACAGGTTAAGCAATGAGCAGTACTTC CASGDRLSNEQYF
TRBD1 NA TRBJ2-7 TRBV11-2 TGTGCCAGCAGCAGTTATCGACAGGGTTATGGCTACGAGCAGTACTTC CASSSYRQGYGYEQYF
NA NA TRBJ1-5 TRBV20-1 TGCAGTGCCGGGACACGGATTGGGCCCCAGCATTTT CSAGTRIGPQHF
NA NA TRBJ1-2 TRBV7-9 TGTGCCAGCAGCTTAGTGGCAGCCTCCTATGGCTACACCTTC CASSLVAASYGYTF
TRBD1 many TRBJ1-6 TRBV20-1 TGCAGTGCCGTAGTTCGGGGACAGGGACATTCACCCCTCCACTTT CSAVVRGQGHSPLHF
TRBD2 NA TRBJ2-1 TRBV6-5 TGTGCCAGCAGATACAGCTCTAGCGGGATATACAATGAGCAGTTCTTC CASRYSSSGIYNEQFF
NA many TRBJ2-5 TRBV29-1 TGCAGCGTCCCCACTGGGGAAGGACGTACCCAGTACTTC CSVPTGEGRTQYF
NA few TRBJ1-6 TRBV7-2 TGTGCCAGCAGCTCCCTTATGAGGTCACCCCTCCACTTT CASSSLMRSPLHF
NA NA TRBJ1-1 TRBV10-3 TGTGCCATGGGGGAAGGTACCATGAACACTGAAGCTTTCTTT CAMGEGTMNTEAFF
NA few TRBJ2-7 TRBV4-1 TGCGCCAGCAGCCAAGATGGATCCATCTACGAGCAGTACTTC CASSQDGSIYEQYF
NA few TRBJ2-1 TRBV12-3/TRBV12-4 TGTGCCAGCAGTTTCCAGGGGGGAATAGGTGGTGAGCAGTTCTTC CASSFQGGIGGEQFF
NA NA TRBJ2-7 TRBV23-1 TGCGCCAGCAAGGGAACGATCTACGAGCAGTACTTC CASKGTIYEQYF
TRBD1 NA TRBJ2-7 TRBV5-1 TGCGCCAGCAGCCCGGGGACAGGGCTTGGCGAGCAGTACTTC CASSPGTGLGEQYF
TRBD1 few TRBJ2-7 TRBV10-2 TGCGCCAGCAGTGAGTTCCAGGGGGCCTCCTACGAGCAGTACTTC CASSEFQGASYEQYF